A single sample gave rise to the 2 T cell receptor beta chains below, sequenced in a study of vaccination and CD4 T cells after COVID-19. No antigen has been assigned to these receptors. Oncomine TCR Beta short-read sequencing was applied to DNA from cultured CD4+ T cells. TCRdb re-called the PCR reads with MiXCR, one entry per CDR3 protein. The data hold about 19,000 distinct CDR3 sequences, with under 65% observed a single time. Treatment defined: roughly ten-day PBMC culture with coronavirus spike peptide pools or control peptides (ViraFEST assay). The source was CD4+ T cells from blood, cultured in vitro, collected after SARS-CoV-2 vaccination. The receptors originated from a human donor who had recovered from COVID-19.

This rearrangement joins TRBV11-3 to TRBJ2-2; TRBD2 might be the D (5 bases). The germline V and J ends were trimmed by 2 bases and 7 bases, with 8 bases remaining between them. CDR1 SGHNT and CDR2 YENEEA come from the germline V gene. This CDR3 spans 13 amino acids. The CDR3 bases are TGTGCCAGCAGCTTAAGAGGGAACGGGGAGCTGTTTTTT. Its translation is CASSLRGNGELFF.

In DNA, the CDR3 is TGTGCCAGCAGTTACGCCAGGGCCTTAACCTACGAGCAGTACTTC. As protein: CASSYARALTYEQYF. This chain joins TRBV6-2 or TRBV6-3 and TRBJ2-7; D possibly corresponds to TRBD1 (5 bases). The CDR3 has 15 residues. V gave up 2 bases and J gave up 2 bases, with 13 bases separating them. Germline CDR1 reads MNHEY; CDR2 reads SVGEGT.